This TCR beta chain appears in the sequencing data of a study of blood T cell repertoires in COVID-19. Whole-study context: PBMCs, B-cell-depleted T cells, or T cells provided the cDNA or gDNA that made up the material.

Profiled with immunoSEQ multiplex PCR; TCRdb holds only in-frame clones, not every one. The top ten clones hold around 9% of a sample with fewer than 400,000 clones, 87% of them seen once. Participants spanned ages about 18 to 90 years and resided in about two dozen US areas. Clinical histories supplied by participants themselves formed the basis of cohort assignment. Symptom resolution, clearance, or two negative PCRs marked the recovered donors of Cohort 3. This TCR was sampled from a woman under 30 who had recovered from COVID-19. Sequencing used PBMCs or T cells enriched from blood (not recorded which).

The CDR3 loop is CASTRMGGPYNEQFF. CDR3 DNA: TGTGCCAGCACCCGGATGGGGGGACCCTACAATGAGCAGTTCTTC. The V call is TRBV6-5, the J call TRBJ2-1; tentatively, D is TRBD2 (6 bases). Between the trimmed V and J ends, which lost 7 bases and 2 bases, there was a span of 15 bases. The CDR3 sequence is 15 residues long. Germline V gene lookup returns CDR1 MNHEY and CDR2 SVGAGI.